This T cell receptor (beta chain) was retrieved from a study of cytomegalovirus exposure and HLA in healthy donors. Researchers ran the PCR with 60 Vbeta and 13 Jbeta primers. Generated by immunoSEQ multiplex PCR, the TCRdb table keeps only in-frame clones and is missing some. This table holds roughly 110,000 clones, 75% to 85% found once. V shed 5 bases, J shed 2 bases, and the junction held 5 bases outside the gene matches. This CDR3 has 15 residues. CDR1 SGHAT and CDR2 FQNNGV come from the germline V gene. V and J are TRBV11-2 and TRBJ2-5, with 10 nucleotides matching TRBD2. Sequenced sample: PBMCs. The clonotype originates from a man aged 45-65 years in good health and CMV-seronegative. The CDR3 coding sequence is TGTGCCAGCAGCCACAATAGCGGGGGGCAAGAGACCCAGTACTTC. This codes for CASSHNSGGQETQYF.